The source of this T cell receptor (beta chain) is a study of blood T cell repertoires in COVID-19. On the study more broadly: Collection of acute and convalescent COVID-19 samples took place in the United States, Italy and Spain.

Germline V lookup: CDR1 SGHRS, CDR2 YFSETQ. The ends lost 0 bases at V and 2 bases at J; junction bases unmatched: 4. The CDR3 consists of 15 residues. TCRdb's table, derived via immunoSEQ multiplex PCR, lists solely in-frame clones and lacks some. The sample has over 60,000 clones; roughly 87% are singletons. The rearrangement joins TRBV5-1 to TRBJ2-5; 7 bases fit TRBD2. This TCR came from a human donor in a cohort sampled during active COVID-19. Specimen: peripheral blood. Here the CDR3 DNA reads TGCGCCAGCAGCTTGGGCGCGGGGGATCAAGAGACCCAGTACTTC. Translated, it gives CASSLGAGDQETQYF. The full variable domain, its missing parts supplied by reference TRBV5-1 and TRBJ2-5, is KAGVTQTPRYLIKTRGQQVTLSCSPISGHRSVSWYQQTPGQGLQFLFEYFSETQRNKGNFPGRFSGRQFSNSRSEMNVSTLELGDSALYLCASSLGAGDQETQYFGPGTRLLVL.